This is a list of T cell receptor beta chains from one sample in a study of regulatory T cells in long-lasting Graves disease. TCRdb redid the calling of the reads with MiXCR, one entry per CDR3 protein. The table includes 1,500 to 2,000 distinct CDR3 sequences, 82% detected once. This specimen was peripheral blood mononuclear cells (PBMCs), taken with antithyroid drug treatment, in newly diagnosed or persistent Graves disease (not recorded which). The receptors originated from a woman in her late teens or twenties with Graves disease. The CDR3 runs from the conserved cysteine through the conserved F or W. Fields, in order: clone size, J gene, D gene, V gene, CDR3 DNA, CDR3 protein. A D gene is named only where the DNA matches it firmly. Some rows mark clone size as missing; the rest say once, few, many or name a class of expanded clone.

clone size: .
J gene: TRBJ2-7
D gene: .
V gene: TRBV27
CDR3 DNA: TGTGCCAGCGGGCCGTACGAGCAGTACTTC
CDR3 protein: CASGPYEQYF

clone size: .
J gene: TRBJ1-5
D gene: .
V gene: TRBV19
CDR3 DNA: TGTGCCAGTAGTTTCAGCTTCAATCAGCCCCAGCATTTT
CDR3 protein: CASSFSFNQPQHF

clone size: .
J gene: TRBJ2-3
D gene: TRBD2
V gene: TRBV4-2
CDR3 DNA: TGTGCCAGCAGCGGGACTAGCAGGGGAGATACGCAGTATTTT
CDR3 protein: CASSGTSRGDTQYF

clone size: large
J gene: TRBJ2-7
D gene: TRBD2
V gene: TRBV20-1
CDR3 DNA: TGCAGTGCTATCCCCCCTTTGCTAGCGGGCAGGGGCGAGCAGTACTTC
CDR3 protein: CSAIPPLLAGRGEQYF

clone size: .
J gene: TRBJ2-5
D gene: .
V gene: TRBV6-2/TRBV6-3
CDR3 DNA: TGTGCCAGCAGTTCCGACCTGCGGAAGACCCAGTACTTC
CDR3 protein: CASSSDLRKTQYF

clone size: once
J gene: TRBJ1-1
D gene: .
V gene: TRBV2
CDR3 DNA: TGTGCCAGCACCCTAGAGACGGCGCCGGGCCGGGACACTGAAGCTTTCTTT
CDR3 protein: CASTLETAPGRDTEAFF

clone size: .
J gene: TRBJ2-1
D gene: .
V gene: TRBV28
CDR3 DNA: TGTGCCACCTACTCGAGCCCGAGCTCCTACAATGAGCAGTTCTTC
CDR3 protein: CATYSSPSSYNEQFF

clone size: .
J gene: TRBJ2-3
D gene: .
V gene: TRBV7-2
CDR3 DNA: TGTGCCAGCAGCTTAGTATACCCGATGGCAGATACGCAGTATTTT
CDR3 protein: CASSLVYPMADTQYF

clone size: few
J gene: TRBJ1-2
D gene: .
V gene: TRBV10-3
CDR3 DNA: TGTGCCACCATGACGGCCGACGGGGGCTACACCTTC
CDR3 protein: CATMTADGGYTF

clone size: .
J gene: TRBJ2-1
D gene: TRBD2
V gene: TRBV10-3
CDR3 DNA: TGTGCCATCGCCACCGGGGCGGGGGGCAATGAGCAGTTCTTC
CDR3 protein: CAIATGAGGNEQFF

clone size: .
J gene: TRBJ2-7
D gene: .
V gene: TRBV29-1
CDR3 DNA: TGCAGCGTTGCAACGGAGGTCTACGAGCAGTACTTC
CDR3 protein: CSVATEVYEQYF

clone size: .
J gene: TRBJ2-1
D gene: .
V gene: TRBV11-1
CDR3 DNA: TGTGCCAGTCACCAGGCTACTACCTACAATGAGCAGTTCTTC
CDR3 protein: CASHQATTYNEQFF

clone size: few
J gene: TRBJ2-1
D gene: .
V gene: TRBV12-3/TRBV12-4
CDR3 DNA: TGTGCCAGCATTCCCATGGAGAGAGCATACAATGAGCAGTTCTTC
CDR3 protein: CASIPMERAYNEQFF

clone size: .
J gene: TRBJ2-7
D gene: TRBD2
V gene: TRBV6-1
CDR3 DNA: TGTGCCAGCAGGTCACAGGCGACTAGCGGGGGCTACGAGCAGTACTTC
CDR3 protein: CASRSQATSGGYEQYF

clone size: once
J gene: TRBJ2-5
D gene: TRBD1
V gene: TRBV7-6
CDR3 DNA: TGTGCCAGCAGCCTAGGGGCTGACAGGGCACGAGAGACCCAGTACTTC
CDR3 protein: CASSLGADRARETQYF

clone size: .
J gene: TRBJ1-3
D gene: .
V gene: TRBV7-9
CDR3 DNA: TGTGCCAGCAGCTCCGGGGCAAACACCATATATTTT
CDR3 protein: CASSSGANTIYF

clone size: .
J gene: TRBJ2-7
D gene: .
V gene: TRBV28
CDR3 DNA: TGTGCCAGCAGTTTGTGGGACTCCTACGAGCAGTACTTC
CDR3 protein: CASSLWDSYEQYF

clone size: .
J gene: TRBJ2-1
D gene: TRBD2
V gene: TRBV19
CDR3 DNA: TGTGCCAGTATGGGGGGGATCGGTGAGCAGTTCTTC
CDR3 protein: CASMGGIGEQFF

clone size: .
J gene: TRBJ2-5
D gene: TRBD2
V gene: TRBV5-6
CDR3 DNA: TGTGCCAGCAGTTTAGCGGGCCGCCCCGGCGGCCAGTACTTC
CDR3 protein: CASSLAGRPGGQYF

clone size: once
J gene: TRBJ2-1
D gene: TRBD2
V gene: TRBV27
CDR3 DNA: TGTGCCAGCAGTTTGACTAGCGGGAGGGGGAATGAGCAGTTCTTC
CDR3 protein: CASSLTSGRGNEQFF

clone size: .
J gene: TRBJ2-1
D gene: .
V gene: TRBV11-1
CDR3 DNA: TGTGCCAGCAGCTTTGGCTACCAGCGGAATGAGCAGTTCTTC
CDR3 protein: CASSFGYQRNEQFF

clone size: .
J gene: TRBJ1-6
D gene: .
V gene: TRBV13
CDR3 DNA: TGTGCCAGCAGCCCAGGCCGCGCAAATTCACCCCTCCACTTT
CDR3 protein: CASSPGRANSPLHF

clone size: .
J gene: TRBJ2-3
D gene: .
V gene: TRBV6-6
CDR3 DNA: TGTGCCAGCAGTTACTCGATCGGTGTCATCACAGATACGCAGTATTTT
CDR3 protein: CASSYSIGVITDTQYF

clone size: .
J gene: TRBJ1-5
D gene: .
V gene: TRBV27
CDR3 DNA: TGTGCCAGCAGCCAGTGGGGAAATCAGCCCCAGCATTTT
CDR3 protein: CASSQWGNQPQHF

clone size: .
J gene: TRBJ1-1
D gene: .
V gene: TRBV4-2
CDR3 DNA: TGTGCCAGCAGCCCCGCCGGGAGAAACACTGAAGCTTTCTTT
CDR3 protein: CASSPAGRNTEAFF

clone size: .
J gene: TRBJ2-7
D gene: .
V gene: TRBV29-1
CDR3 DNA: TGCAGCACCTCTGGGGGCGCGATAAACGGGCAGTACTTC
CDR3 protein: CSTSGGAINGQYF

clone size: .
J gene: TRBJ1-3
D gene: .
V gene: TRBV4-1
CDR3 DNA: TGCGCCAGCAGCCAAGAAGTTAGGCAGGGAAGTTTCTCTGGAAACACCATATATTTT
CDR3 protein: CASSQEVRQGSFSGNTIYF

clone size: .
J gene: TRBJ1-1
D gene: TRBD1
V gene: TRBV7-2
CDR3 DNA: TGTGCCAGCAGCTTAGCAGACAGGGCACTTTTT
CDR3 protein: CASSLADRALF

clone size: few
J gene: TRBJ1-2
D gene: .
V gene: TRBV20-1
CDR3 DNA: TGCAGTGCTAGACCAGGGGTGAATGGCTACACCTTC
CDR3 protein: CSARPGVNGYTF

clone size: .
J gene: TRBJ1-5
D gene: .
V gene: TRBV29-1
CDR3 DNA: TGCAGCGTTGGGGGTTTCGATCAGCCCCAGCATTTT
CDR3 protein: CSVGGFDQPQHF